This T cell receptor (beta chain) was retrieved from a study of T-cell memory formation after mild COVID-19. With regard to this clonotype: As yet, its antigen is unknown.

Using constant-segment primers, 5'RACE produced TCR alpha and TCR beta cDNA libraries carrying sample barcodes and UMIs. In TCRdb, the 5' RACE reads were re-called with MiXCR into one record per CDR3 protein. Of under 650,000 distinct CDR3 sequences in the sample, roughly 18% are singletons; the top ten hold 12%. Study-level findings and limits: CD4+ contracting clones were found mainly in CM and EM, and CD8+ ones in EMRA. The pre-infection memory compartment contained some responding clones, suggesting cross-reactive memory joined.

The TCR sequence derives from an adult woman who had mild COVID-19 (a few samples of this study predate the infection). Cell type and time point are not known. Sequencing input: PBMCs or a T cell subset sorted from them (not recorded which).

CDR3 DNA sequence: TGTGCCACCAGTGATAGGGTGGCTAATTCACCCCTCCACTTT. Translation gives CATSDRVANSPLHF. V gene TRBV24-1 combines with J gene TRBJ1-6; D gene ambiguous. The CDR3 is made up of 14 amino acids. The germline V gene encodes CDR1 KGHDR and CDR2 SFDVKD. Trimming shortened V by 3 bases and J by 6 bases, and 8 bases separated the two germline ends.